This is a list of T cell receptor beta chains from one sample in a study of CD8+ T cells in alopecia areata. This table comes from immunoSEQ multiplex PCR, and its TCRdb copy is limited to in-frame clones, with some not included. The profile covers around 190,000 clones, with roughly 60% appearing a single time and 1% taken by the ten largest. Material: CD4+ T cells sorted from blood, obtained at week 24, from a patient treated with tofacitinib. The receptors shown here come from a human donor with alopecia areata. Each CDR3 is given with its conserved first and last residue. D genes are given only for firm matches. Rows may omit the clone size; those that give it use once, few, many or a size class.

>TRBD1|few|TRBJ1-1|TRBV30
CAWGTGEDTEAFF
TGTGCCTGGGGAACAGGGGAGGACACTGAAGCTTTCTTT
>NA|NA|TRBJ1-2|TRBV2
CASSRDKGGLGYTF
TGTGCCAGCAGTCGCGACAAGGGGGGTCTTGGCTACACCTTC
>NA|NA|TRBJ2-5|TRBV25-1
CASSESETQYF
TGTGCCAGCAGTGAATCGGAGACCCAGTACTTC
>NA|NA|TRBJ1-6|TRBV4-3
CASSQEPQASSYNSPLHF
TGCGCCAGCAGCCAAGAGCCCCAGGCCTCCTCCTATAATTCACCCCTCCACTTT
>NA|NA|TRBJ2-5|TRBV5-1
CASSLETSQETQYF
TGCGCCAGCAGCTTGGAGACTTCCCAAGAGACCCAGTACTTC
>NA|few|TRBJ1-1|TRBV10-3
CAINEQGDGTEAFF
TGTGCCATCAACGAACAGGGCGATGGGACTGAAGCTTTCTTT
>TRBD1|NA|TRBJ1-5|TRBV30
CAWSPGQGPQPQHF
TGTGCCTGGAGTCCGGGACAGGGCCCCCAGCCCCAGCATTTT
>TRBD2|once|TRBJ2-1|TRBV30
CAWSVRAGGRSEQFF
TGTGCCTGGAGTGTTAGAGCGGGGGGGCGAAGTGAGCAGTTCTTC
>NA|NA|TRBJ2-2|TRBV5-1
CASSSGPAGELFF
TGCGCCAGCAGCTCGGGCCCAGCCGGGGAGCTGTTTTTT
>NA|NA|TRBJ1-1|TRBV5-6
CASSRDSTRGYTEAFF
TGTGCCAGCAGCCGAGATTCGACAAGGGGTTACACTGAAGCTTTCTTT
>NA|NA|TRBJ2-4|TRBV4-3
CASSHTAGNIQYF
TGCGCCAGCAGCCATACCGCGGGGAACATTCAGTACTTC
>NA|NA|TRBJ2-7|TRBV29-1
CSAGSTSAYEQYF
TGCAGCGCCGGGTCCACCTCGGCTTACGAGCAGTACTTC
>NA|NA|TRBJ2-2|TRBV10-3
CAISESRSFGGPGELFF
TGTGCCATCAGTGAGTCGAGATCTTTTGGCGGGCCCGGGGAGCTGTTTTTT
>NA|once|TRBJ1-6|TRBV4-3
CASSQDRGSASPLHF
TGCGCCAGCAGCCAAGATAGGGGCAGCGCTTCACCCCTCCACTTT
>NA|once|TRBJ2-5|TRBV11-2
CASSPDHRETQYF
TGTGCCAGCAGCCCGGACCATAGAGAGACCCAGTACTTC
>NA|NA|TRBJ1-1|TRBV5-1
CASSLGRRQPNTEAFF
TGCGCCAGCAGCTTGGGACGTCGGCAGCCTAACACTGAAGCTTTCTTT
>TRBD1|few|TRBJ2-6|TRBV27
CASSLSGTGGPGANVLTF
TGTGCCAGCAGTTTATCGGGGACAGGGGGCCCTGGGGCCAACGTCCTGACTTTC
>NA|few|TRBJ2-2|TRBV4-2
CASSQGSENTGELFF
TGTGCCAGCAGCCAGGGTAGCGAGAACACCGGGGAGCTGTTTTTT
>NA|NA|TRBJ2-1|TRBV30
CAWSKEGYNEQFF
TGTGCCTGGAGTAAGGAGGGGTACAATGAGCAGTTCTTC
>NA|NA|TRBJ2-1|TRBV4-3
CASSQVDANNEQFF
TGCGCCAGCAGCCAAGTTGACGCCAACAATGAGCAGTTCTTC
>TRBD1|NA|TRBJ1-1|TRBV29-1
CSVGTLGQRLEAFF
TGCAGCGTAGGTACTCTGGGACAGAGACTTGAAGCTTTCTTT
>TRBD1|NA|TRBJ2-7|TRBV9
CASSGRQGSYEQYF
TGTGCCAGCAGCGGACGACAGGGGTCGTACGAGCAGTACTTC
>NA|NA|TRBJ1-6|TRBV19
CASSMGSPLHF
TGTGCCAGTAGTATGGGTTCACCCCTCCACTTT
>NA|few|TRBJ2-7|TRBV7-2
CASSLSWVTDEQYF
TGTGCCAGCAGCTTATCCTGGGTGACCGACGAGCAGTACTTC
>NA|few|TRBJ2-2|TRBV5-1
CASSLRQDTGELFF
TGCGCCAGCAGCTTAAGGCAGGACACCGGGGAGCTGTTTTTT
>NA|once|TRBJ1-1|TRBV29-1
CSASSGGGTEAFF
TGCAGCGCCAGTTCGGGGGGAGGCACTGAAGCTTTCTTT
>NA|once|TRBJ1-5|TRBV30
CAWSAGVPNQPQHF
TGTGCCTGGAGTGCAGGGGTTCCCAATCAGCCCCAGCATTTT
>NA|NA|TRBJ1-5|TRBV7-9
CASSQGSNQPQHF
TGTGCCAGCTCACAGGGAAGCAATCAGCCCCAGCATTTT
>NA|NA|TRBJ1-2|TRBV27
CASRPRGGGSGYTF
TGTGCCAGCCGGCCTCGGGGAGGAGGGAGTGGCTACACCTTC
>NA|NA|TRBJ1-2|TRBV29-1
CSVEDGRGTSYGYTF
TGCAGCGTTGAAGACGGCCGGGGAACCTCCTATGGCTACACCTTC
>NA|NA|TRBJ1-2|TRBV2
CASSERDGYTF
TGTGCCAGCAGTGAAAGGGATGGCTACACCTTC
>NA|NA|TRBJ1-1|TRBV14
CASSLSANTEAFF
TGTGCCAGCAGCCTATCGGCGAACACTGAAGCTTTCTTT
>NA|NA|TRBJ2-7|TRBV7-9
CASSLDSMGYEQYF
TGTGCCAGCAGCTTAGACTCGATGGGTTACGAGCAGTACTTC
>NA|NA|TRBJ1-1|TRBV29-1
CSVEGAGRYTEAFF
TGCAGCGTTGAAGGGGCAGGGAGATACACTGAAGCTTTCTTT
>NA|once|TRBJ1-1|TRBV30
CAWSYQGRRDTEAFF
TGTGCCTGGAGTTATCAGGGGCGGAGAGACACTGAAGCTTTCTTT
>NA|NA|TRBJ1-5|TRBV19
CASSTSGIGNQPQHF
TGTGCCAGTAGTACGTCAGGGATAGGCAATCAGCCCCAGCATTTT
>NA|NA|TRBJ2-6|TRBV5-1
CASSEMESGANVLTF
TGCGCCAGCAGCGAGATGGAGTCTGGGGCCAACGTCCTGACTTTC
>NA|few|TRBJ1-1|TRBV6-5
CASSSDPGRTEAFF
TGTGCCAGCAGTTCAGACCCAGGGAGGACTGAAGCTTTCTTT
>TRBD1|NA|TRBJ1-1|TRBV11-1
CASSSRQGAFF
TGTGCCAGCAGCTCTAGACAGGGGGCTTTCTTT
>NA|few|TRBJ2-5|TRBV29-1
CSTRHLQETQYF
TGCAGCACAAGACACCTCCAAGAGACCCAGTACTTC
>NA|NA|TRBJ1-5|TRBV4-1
CASSQGSSNQPQHF
TGCGCCAGCAGCCAAGGTTCCAGCAATCAGCCCCAGCATTTT
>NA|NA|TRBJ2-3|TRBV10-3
CAISGGGFTDTQYF
TGTGCCATCAGTGGCGGCGGGTTCACAGATACGCAGTATTTT
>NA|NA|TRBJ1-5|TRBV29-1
CSVRFQGGPGNQPQHF
TGCAGCGTTAGGTTTCAAGGCGGTCCGGGCAATCAGCCCCAGCATTTT